These T cell receptor beta chains were read from a single sample in a study of monozygotic twins with inflammatory bowel disease. Following a re-call of the 5' RACE reads, TCRdb has one entry per CDR3 protein and lacks DNA. Here the sample table reports around 400,000 distinct CDR3 sequences. What was sequenced was blood. These receptors came from a human donor with ulcerative colitis or Crohn's disease, or a healthy co-twin of an affected twin (not recorded which). Both conserved end residues are part of each CDR3. Fields, in order: V gene, J gene, CDR3 protein.

v_call: TRBV12-3/TRBV12-4
j_call: TRBJ1-4
cdr3_aa: CASSRAQGYEKLFF

v_call: TRBV3-1
j_call: TRBJ1-1
cdr3_aa: CASSQDSSANTEAFF

v_call: TRBV21-1
j_call: TRBJ1-6
cdr3_aa: CASSKTRDRGKPPLHF

v_call: TRBV4-2
j_call: TRBJ1-2
cdr3_aa: CASSLGTGEAAGTF

v_call: TRBV29-1
j_call: TRBJ1-5
cdr3_aa: CSVVMDSNQPQHF

v_call: TRBV6-1
j_call: TRBJ2-3
cdr3_aa: CASTPAQGADTQYF

v_call: TRBV5-1
j_call: TRBJ2-1
cdr3_aa: CASSLGAGSAYNEQFF

v_call: TRBV18
j_call: TRBJ2-7
cdr3_aa: CASSLGQGATAYEQYF

v_call: TRBV7-9
j_call: TRBJ2-1
cdr3_aa: CASSLGGLAGHNEQFF

v_call: TRBV7-8
j_call: TRBJ2-2
cdr3_aa: CASSLGLAGGISTGELFF

v_call: TRBV20-1
j_call: TRBJ2-1
cdr3_aa: CSATEGLAGYNEQFF

v_call: TRBV5-5
j_call: TRBJ2-3
cdr3_aa: CASSHRTPQPADTQYF

v_call: TRBV7-2
j_call: TRBJ2-7
cdr3_aa: CASSQLLGTTYEQYF

v_call: TRBV20-1
j_call: TRBJ2-3
cdr3_aa: CSARDPLRTSTDTQYF

v_call: TRBV30
j_call: TRBJ1-1
cdr3_aa: CAWSVRVADEAFF

v_call: TRBV30
j_call: TRBJ1-1
cdr3_aa: CAWSMNTEAFF

v_call: TRBV5-1
j_call: TRBJ2-1
cdr3_aa: CASSIGLAGGWVYNEQFF